Shown below are 27 T cell receptor beta chains from a single sample sequenced in a study of neurological immune-mediated disorders. Using its own MiXCR run on the 5' RACE reads, TCRdb lists one record per CDR3 protein. In the table there are tens of thousands of distinct CDR3 sequences, roughly 6.2% of which are singletons. Source material: CD8+ T cells from blood. The receptors stem from a man younger than 35 in good health.

This clonotype showed up many times. The gene calls are TRBV6-5 and TRBJ2-1, with 8 positions matching TRBD2. V shed 6 bases and J 6 bases; nucleotides not matched to a gene: 13. This CDR3 is 16 amino acids long. CDR1 MNHEY and CDR2 SVGAGI come from the germline V gene. The CDR3 here is CASSQTPAGGLNEQFF. In DNA form, the CDR3 reads TGTGCCAGCAGCCAGACTCCGGCGGGGGGTCTCAATGAGCAGTTCTTC.

The table lists this clonotype with many counts. V is TRBV7-6 and J is TRBJ1-1; maybe TRBD1 (5 bases). The germline gives CDR1 SGHVS, CDR2 FNYEAQ. V lost 6 bases to trimming and J lost 5 bases, with 7 bases between them. The CDR3 totals 11 residues. The CDR3 loop is CASREGTEAFF. Here the CDR3 DNA reads TGTGCCAGCAGGGAGGGGACTGAAGCTTTCTTT.

The chain recombines TRBV7-9 with TRBJ2-3; 10 positions agree with TRBD2. Germline CDR1 and CDR2: SEHNR and FQNEAQ (reference sequence). The CDR3 has 16 residues. The V segment lost 2 bases and the J segment 10 bases; nucleotides outside the gene matches: 12. The CDR3 bases are TGTGCCAGCAGCTTACGGGGACTAGCGTGGGTTCCCTCGCAGTATTTT. This encodes CASSLRGLAWVPSQYF.

This clonotype was counted only a few times. The CDR3 bases are TGTGCCAGCAGCTTTTGGGCTATAGATACGCAGTATTTT. It yields the protein CASSFWAIDTQYF. The chain carries TRBV5-5 and TRBJ2-3, with D unclear. V lost 2 bases and J 5 bases, leaving 9 bases between the germline ends. This CDR3 spans 13 amino acids. CDR1 and CDR2 from the germline V gene are SGHKS and YYEKEE (reference sequence).

The chain has TRBV2 and TRBJ2-6; D is possibly TRBD1 or TRBD2 (5 bases each). This CDR3 is 16 amino acids long. V lost 11 bases, J lost 0 bases, and 17 bases lay in between. Germline V gives CDR1 SNHLY, CDR2 FYNNEI. CDR3 loop: CARTGTYSSGANVLTF. The DNA of the CDR3 is TGTGCCCGAACCGGGACCTACAGCTCTGGGGCCAACGTCCTGACTTTC.

As regards this clonotype: It is unclear where the CDR3 begins or ends on the DNA, so no DNA is shown, and the CDR3 is as TCRdb lists it. The chain is built from TRBV11-3 and TRBJ1-1. The CDR3 length is 21 residues, termini included. Germline CDR1 reads SGHNT; CDR2 reads YENEEA. CDR3 sequence: CASSFYICSASPQTVNTEAFF.

This clonotype came up many times. The chain joins TRBV20-1 to TRBJ1-2; 8 bases fit TRBD1. V dropped 6 bases and J dropped 4; count of bases not matched to a gene: 7. Germline V gene data show CDR1 as DFQATT and CDR2 as SNEGSKA (reference sequence). The CDR3 runs 13 residues. The CDR3 reads CSAYDRGGYGYTF. The CDR3 coding sequence is TGCAGTGCATACGACAGGGGAGGCTATGGCTACACCTTC.

This clonotype came up many times. The V and J genes are TRBV15 and TRBJ1-2, with D tentatively TRBD1 (5 bases). V lost 1 base to trimming and J lost 5 bases, with 11 bases between them. Per the germline V gene, CDR1 is LNHNV and CDR2 is YYDKDF (reference sequence). The CDR3 loop spans 14 amino acids. The CDR3 protein is CATSRGIGGYGYTF. The CDR3 DNA follows: TGTGCCACCAGCAGAGGAATCGGGGGTTATGGCTACACCTTC. Full variable domain (rest looked up from reference TRBV15 and TRBJ1-2): DAMVIQNPRYQVTQFGKPVTLSCSQTLNHNVMYWYQQKSSQAPKLLFHYYDKDFNNEADTPDNFQSRRPNTSFCFLDIRSPGLGDTAMYLCATSRGIGGYGYTFGSGTRLTVV.

In its sample, this clonotype was seen many times. This chain links TRBV6-2 or TRBV6-3 with TRBJ1-2; the D gene is possibly TRBD1 (5 bases). The CDR3 sequence is 19 residues long. V lost 6 bases and J 2 bases, leaving 28 bases between the germline ends. Germline CDR1 MNHEY, CDR2 SVGEGT. The CDR3 here is CASSRGHYSDEGFNYGYTF. The DNA of the CDR3 is TGTGCCAGCAGCCGCGGACACTACTCCGACGAAGGGTTCAACTATGGCTACACCTTC.

V usage is TRBV5-1 and J usage is TRBJ2-7; D may match TRBD1 or TRBD2 (5 bases each). V lost 0 bases to trimming and J lost 11 bases, with 9 bases between them. The CDR3 spans 11 residues. Germline V gives CDR1 SGHRS, CDR2 YFSETQ. The CDR3: CASSLAGTEYF. The CDR3 DNA reads TGCGCCAGCAGCTTGGCCGGGACGGAGTACTTC.

This clonotype was recorded at least ten times. V gene TRBV7-3 combines with J gene TRBJ2-1; D remains unclear. The CDR3 totals 14 residues. Germline V gene sequence: CDR1 SGHTA, CDR2 FQGTGA. Trimming removed 2 bases at V and 4 bases at J, with 9 bases between. Written as DNA, the CDR3 is TGTGCCAGCAGCTTAGTGGAAGGGTACAATGAGCAGTTCTTC. This translates into CASSLVEGYNEQFF.

There are a few counts of this clonotype. V is TRBV28 and J is TRBJ2-3, with D unresolved. Germline loops: CDR1 MDHEN, CDR2 SYDVKM. Deletions cut 6 bases from V and 0 bases from J, with 7 bases between. The CDR3 consists of 13 residues. The CDR3 nucleotides are TGTGCCAGCAGGCAGCCTAGCACAGATACGCAGTATTTT. This gives the protein CASRQPSTDTQYF. The whole variable domain, filled in from reference TRBV28 and TRBJ2-3, reads DVKVTQSSRYLVKRTGEKVFLECVQDMDHENMFWYRQDPGLGLRLIYFSYDVKMKEKGDIPEGYSVSREKKERFSLILESASTNQTSMYLCASRQPSTDTQYFGPGTRLTVL.

Many counts were recorded for this clonotype. This chain connects TRBV6-2 or TRBV6-3 to TRBJ2-6, with TRBD1 matching over 8 bases. Germline V gene data show CDR1 as MNHEY and CDR2 as SVGEGT. The V segment lost 6 bases and the J segment 0 bases; nucleotides outside the gene matches: 13. The CDR3 consists of 19 residues. CDR3 loop: CASRGFEPTGGSGANVLTF. CDR3 nucleotides: TGTGCCAGCAGGGGCTTTGAGCCAACAGGGGGCTCTGGGGCCAACGTCCTGACTTTC.

This clonotype was seen repeatedly, ten times or more. The chain combines TRBV5-1 with TRBJ2-2; D remains unclear. The germline CDR1 and CDR2 sequences are SGHRS and YFSETQ. This CDR3 region has 13 residues. V was cut by 8 bases and J by 3 bases, with 11 bases left in between. In nucleotides, the CDR3 is TGCGCCAGTCGTGAATCGGACACCGGGGAGCTGTTTTTT. It specifies CASRESDTGELFF.

There are many counts of this clonotype. V usage is TRBV12-3 or TRBV12-4 and J usage is TRBJ2-3; 7 bases match TRBD2. This CDR3 is 16 amino acids long. With 3 bases clipped from V and 7 bases from J, the junction kept 13 bases outside the gene matches. The CDR3 spells CASSFGVAGERYTQYF. CDR3 in DNA: TGTGCCAGCAGTTTTGGCGTCGCGGGGGAAAGGTATACGCAGTATTTT.

This clonotype was observed at least ten times. In DNA, the CDR3 is TGCGCCAGCAGCTCATGGACAGGGATGAACACTGAAGCTTTCTTT. Translation: CASSSWTGMNTEAFF. The chain employs TRBV5-1 and TRBJ1-1; 8 positions match TRBD1. V shed 3 bases, J shed 0 bases, and the junction held 4 bases outside the gene matches. This CDR3 is 15 amino acids long. Germline V lookup: CDR1 SGHRS, CDR2 YFSETQ.

This clonotype was detected ten times or more. The rearrangement links TRBV29-1 to TRBJ2-7, with D tentatively TRBD1 (6 bases). This CDR3 contains 12 residues. V was trimmed by 4 bases and J by 3 bases, leaving 10 bases between them. In germline, CDR1 is SQVTM, CDR2 ANQGSEA. Written as DNA, the CDR3 is TGCAGCGTTGGTACAGGGAACTACGAGCAGTACTTC. This sequence encodes CSVGTGNYEQYF.

Ten or more counts support this clonotype. This chain connects TRBV4-1 to TRBJ1-2, with no clear D. Trimming took off 3 bases at V and 6 bases at J, with 8 bases between the two ends. Germline V gene lookup returns CDR1 MGHRA and CDR2 YSYEKL. The CDR3 contains 12 residues. The CDR3 spells CASSHTTDGYTF. Written as DNA, the CDR3 is TGCGCCAGCAGCCATACTACGGATGGCTACACCTTC.

Ten or more counts support this clonotype. V is TRBV27 and J is TRBJ1-2; D gene ambiguous. Germline values: CDR1 MNHEY, CDR2 SMNVEV (reference sequence). The CDR3 spans 13 residues. Between the trimmed V and J ends, which lost 8 bases and 4 bases, there was a span of 14 bases. The CDR3 DNA follows: TGTGCCAGCGCGGGTATCCCGCTCTATGGCTACACCTTC. Protein sequence: CASAGIPLYGYTF.

This clonotype was seen ten or more times. The J gene is TRBJ2-1, the V gene TRBV4-1; D is unclear. Looked up from germline, CDR1 is MGHRA and CDR2 is YSYEKL. The CDR3 consists of 12 residues. V was clipped by 4 bases and J by 3 bases, with 4 bases between them. The CDR3 loop is CASSRDYNEQFF. The CDR3 nucleotides read TGCGCCAGCAGCCGAGACTACAATGAGCAGTTCTTC.

This clonotype appeared many times. The V call is TRBV20-1, the J call TRBJ2-2, with D maybe TRBD2 (5 bases). CDR3 size: 13 residues. Germline V gives CDR1 DFQATT, CDR2 SNEGSKA (reference sequence). Trimming pared 5 bases from V and 4 bases from J, leaving 11 bases between. The CDR3 reads CSAFLASTGELFF. The CDR3 bases are TGCAGTGCTTTTCTAGCATCCACCGGGGAGCTGTTTTTT.

This clonotype has a handful of counts. The chain is built from TRBV5-1 and TRBJ1-6, with unresolved D. Germline values: CDR1 SGHRS, CDR2 YFSETQ. V was trimmed by 0 bases and J by 8 bases, leaving 12 bases between them. This CDR3 has 15 amino acids. The CDR3 bases are TGCGCCAGCAGCTTGGCACCACGAGAATATTCACCCCTCCACTTT. Residues: CASSLAPREYSPLHF.

This clonotype was observed many times. The chain is built from TRBV14 and TRBJ1-2; weak D call: TRBD1 (6 bases). Between the trimmed V and J ends, which lost 2 bases and 7 bases, there was a span of 8 bases. In germline, CDR1 is SGHDN, CDR2 FVKESK. There are 12 residues in the CDR3. Written as DNA, the CDR3 is TGTGCCAGCAGCCAAACAGGGATTGGCTACACCTTC. Encoded protein: CASSQTGIGYTF.

The table lists this clonotype with many counts. V gene TRBV7-9 combines with J gene TRBJ2-3, with D unclear. The germline CDR1 and CDR2 sequences are SEHNR and FQNEAQ (reference sequence). V lost 4 bases, J lost 6 bases, and 17 bases lay in between. The CDR3 loop spans 15 amino acids. DNA for the CDR3: TGTGCCAGCAGCTCCTTTTGGGGTGATTTCGATACGCAGTATTTT. It codes for CASSSFWGDFDTQYF.

At least ten counts were recorded for this clonotype. The J gene is TRBJ2-7, the V gene TRBV7-6; the D gene could be TRBD1 or TRBD2 (5 bases each). Trimming took 7 bases from V and 5 from J, leaving 21 bases between them. Germline V lookup: CDR1 SGHVS, CDR2 FNYEAQ. The CDR3 is 15 amino acids. The CDR3 region is CASTISRDGVNEQYF. CDR3 DNA: TGTGCCAGCACGATTTCCAGGGACGGCGTGAACGAGCAGTACTTC.

This clonotype was seen many times. The V gene is TRBV27, the J gene TRBJ2-1; 8 bases are shared with TRBD2. Losses at the gene ends were 6 bases for V and 6 bases for J; bases not matched to a gene: 13. Germline V gene data show CDR1 as MNHEY and CDR2 as SMNVEV (reference sequence). This CDR3 has 16 amino acids. CDR3 sequence: CASSPGGGMGLNEQFF. The CDR3 DNA reads as TGTGCCAGCAGCCCGGGGGGGGGAATGGGGCTCAATGAGCAGTTCTTC.

The sample holds many counts of this clonotype. As DNA, the CDR3 is TGTGCCAGCAGTTTATCGTTGGGCAGGACCTACGAGCAGTACTTC. Protein: CASSLSLGRTYEQYF. The V and J genes are TRBV27 and TRBJ2-7; unclear D gene. Germline V CDR1 and CDR2: MNHEY, SMNVEV (reference sequence). V was cut by 0 bases and J by 2 bases, with 11 bases left in between. This CDR3 spans 15 amino acids.